The rows below give T cell receptor beta chains drawn from one sample of a study of control samples from healthy donors and cancer patients. Libraries were prepared by immunoSEQ multiplex PCR; TCRdb keeps only in-frame clonotypes and omits some of them. The data show 120,000 or so clones, 80% to 90% seen once. Sequencing was performed on blood. Receptor source: a man aged 40-55 years in good health. Each CDR3 is given without its conserved first and last residue. The order of the fields is clone size, J gene, V gene, CDR3 protein. Some rows mark clone size as missing; the rest say once, few, many or name a class of expanded clone.

clone size: .
J gene: TRBJ2-1
V gene: TRBV11-3
CDR3 protein: ASSLALRGEQF

clone size: .
J gene: TRBJ2-5
V gene: TRBV7-8
CDR3 protein: ASSPRAGTSLETQY

clone size: .
J gene: TRBJ2-2
V gene: TRBV4-2
CDR3 protein: ASSQASGRNTGELF

clone size: .
J gene: TRBJ2-2
V gene: TRBV11-2
CDR3 protein: ASSKRRQGAVSGELF

clone size: .
J gene: TRBJ1-1
V gene: TRBV29-1
CDR3 protein: SVLVPAEAF

clone size: .
J gene: TRBJ2-7
V gene: TRBV10-3
CDR3 protein: AISESRDKNYEQY

clone size: .
J gene: TRBJ2-5
V gene: TRBV14
CDR3 protein: ASSQVGGGATETQY

clone size: .
J gene: TRBJ1-1
V gene: TRBV5-1
CDR3 protein: ASSLWTGNTEAF

clone size: .
J gene: TRBJ1-5
V gene: TRBV7-2
CDR3 protein: ASSSDRDSGQPQH

clone size: once
J gene: TRBJ1-6
V gene: TRBV9
CDR3 protein: ASSVSGVRYNSPLH

clone size: .
J gene: TRBJ1-5
V gene: TRBV30
CDR3 protein: AWSTGPNQPQH

clone size: .
J gene: TRBJ1-2
V gene: TRBV18
CDR3 protein: ASSPPRGWGGYT

clone size: .
J gene: TRBJ1-6
V gene: TRBV25-1
CDR3 protein: ASSEERYNSPLH

clone size: .
J gene: TRBJ2-5
V gene: TRBV11-2
CDR3 protein: ASSPQARGETQY

clone size: .
J gene: TRBJ2-2
V gene: TRBV24-1
CDR3 protein: ATSDLGRGGATGELF

clone size: .
J gene: TRBJ2-1
V gene: TRBV5-1
CDR3 protein: ASRTSGGAFNEQF

clone size: .
J gene: TRBJ1-2
V gene: TRBV27
CDR3 protein: ASSSADSLYGYT

clone size: .
J gene: TRBJ2-2
V gene: TRBV7-2
CDR3 protein: ASSLEPAGTGELF

clone size: .
J gene: TRBJ1-6
V gene: TRBV27
CDR3 protein: ASSLAQGNSPLH

clone size: .
J gene: TRBJ2-7
V gene: TRBV5-1
CDR3 protein: ASSLKPAGGYEQY